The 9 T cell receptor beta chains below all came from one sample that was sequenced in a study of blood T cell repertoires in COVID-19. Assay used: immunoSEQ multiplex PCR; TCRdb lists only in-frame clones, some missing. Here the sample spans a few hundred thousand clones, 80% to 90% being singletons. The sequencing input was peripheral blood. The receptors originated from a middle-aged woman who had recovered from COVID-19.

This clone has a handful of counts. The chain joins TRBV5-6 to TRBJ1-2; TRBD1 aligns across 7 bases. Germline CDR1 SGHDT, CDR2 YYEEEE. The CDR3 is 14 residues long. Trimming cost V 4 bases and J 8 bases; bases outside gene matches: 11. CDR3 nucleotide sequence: TGTGCCAGCAGCGCAAGGGACAGACCATACGGCTACACCTTC. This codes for CASSARDRPYGYTF.

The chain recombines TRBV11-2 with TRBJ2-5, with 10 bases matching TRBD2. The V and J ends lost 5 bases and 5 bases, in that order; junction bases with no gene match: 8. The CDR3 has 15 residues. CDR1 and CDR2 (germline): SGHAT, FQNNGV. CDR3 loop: CASSPRAGGRETQYF. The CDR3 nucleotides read TGTGCCAGCAGCCCCAGAGCGGGAGGGAGGGAGACCCAGTACTTC. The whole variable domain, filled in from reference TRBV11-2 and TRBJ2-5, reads EAGVAQSPRYKIIEKRQSVAFWCNPISGHATLYWYQQILGQGPKLLIQFQNNGVVDDSQLPKDRFSAERLKGVDSTLKIQPAKLEDSAVYLCASSPRAGGRETQYFGPGTRLLVL.

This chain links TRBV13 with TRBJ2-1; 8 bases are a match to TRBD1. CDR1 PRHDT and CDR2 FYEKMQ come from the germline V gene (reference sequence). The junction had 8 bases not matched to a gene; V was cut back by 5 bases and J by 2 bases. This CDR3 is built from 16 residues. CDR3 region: CASSPNGQGPYNEQFF. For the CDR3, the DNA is TGTGCCAGCAGCCCGAACGGACAGGGACCCTACAATGAGCAGTTCTTC. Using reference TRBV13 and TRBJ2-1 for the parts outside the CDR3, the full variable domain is AAGVIQSPRHLIKEKRETATLKCYPIPRHDTVYWYQQGPGQDPQFLISFYEKMQSDKGSIPDRFSAQQFSDYHSELNMSSLELGDSALYFCASSPNGQGPYNEQFFGPGTRLTVL.

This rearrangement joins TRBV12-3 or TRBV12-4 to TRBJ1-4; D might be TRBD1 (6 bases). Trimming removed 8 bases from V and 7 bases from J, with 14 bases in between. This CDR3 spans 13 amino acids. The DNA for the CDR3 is TGTGCCAGCGGCTTACAGGGAAGTGAAAAACTGTTTTTT. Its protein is CASGLQGSEKLFF.

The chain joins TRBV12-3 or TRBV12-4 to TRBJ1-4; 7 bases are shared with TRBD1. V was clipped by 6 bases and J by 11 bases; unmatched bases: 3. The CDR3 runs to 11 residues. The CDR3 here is CASREDRKLFF. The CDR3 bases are TGTGCCAGCAGGGAGGACAGGAAACTGTTTTTT.

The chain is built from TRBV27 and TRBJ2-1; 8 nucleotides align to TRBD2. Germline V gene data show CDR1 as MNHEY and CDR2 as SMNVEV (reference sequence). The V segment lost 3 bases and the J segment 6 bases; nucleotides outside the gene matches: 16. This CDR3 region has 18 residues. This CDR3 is CASSFFFGSGGNGNEQFF. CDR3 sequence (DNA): TGTGCCAGCAGTTTTTTTTTCGGGAGCGGGGGTAACGGCAATGAGCAGTTCTTC.

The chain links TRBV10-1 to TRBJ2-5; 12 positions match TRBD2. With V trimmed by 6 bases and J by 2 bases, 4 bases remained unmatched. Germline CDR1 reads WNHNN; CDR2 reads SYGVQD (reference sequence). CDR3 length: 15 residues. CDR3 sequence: CASSGTSGPQETQYF. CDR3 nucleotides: TGCGCCAGCAGCGGGACTAGCGGGCCACAAGAGACCCAGTACTTC.

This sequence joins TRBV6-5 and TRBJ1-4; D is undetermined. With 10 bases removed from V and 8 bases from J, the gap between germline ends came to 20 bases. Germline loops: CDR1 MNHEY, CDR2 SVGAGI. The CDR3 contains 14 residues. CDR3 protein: CATSPALGGEKLFF. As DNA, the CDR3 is TGTGCCACTTCCCCGGCCTTGGGAGGGGAAAAACTGTTTTTT.

Here the CDR3 DNA reads TGTGCCAGCAGTCCCCCCGGGGAGGGAACCGGGGAGCTGTTTTTT. Translating it yields CASSPPGEGTGELFF. The rearrangement joins TRBV6-2 or TRBV6-3 to TRBJ2-2, with 7 nucleotides matching TRBD2. Looked up from germline, CDR1 is MNHEY and CDR2 is SVGEGT. V dropped 5 bases and J dropped 5; count of bases not matched to a gene: 8. This CDR3 contains 15 residues.